A selection of T cell receptor beta chains follows, all from one sample in a study of T cells in localized non-small cell lung cancer. Method: immunoSEQ multiplex PCR; TCRdb's copy keeps in-frame clones and lacks some. The sample contains 30,000 to 45,000 clones, 80% to 90% of which appear only once. This sample comprised peripheral blood, obtained before any cancer treatment. The receptors come from a woman aged 35-75 years with stage I lung adenocarcinoma. Each CDR3 is given with its conserved first and last residue. The order of the fields is D gene, V gene, J gene, clone size, CDR3 DNA, CDR3 protein. The D gene is left open where the match is weak. The size of a clone is reported for some rows only, either as once, few or many, or as a class for expanded clones.

d_gene: TRBD1; v_gene: TRBV5-4; j_gene: TRBJ1-2; abundance: NA; CDR3nt: TGTGCCAGCAGCTTAGGACAGGTAGTCTATGGCTACACCTTC; CDR3aa: CASSLGQVVYGYTF
d_gene: NA; v_gene: TRBV30; j_gene: TRBJ1-2; abundance: once; CDR3nt: TGTGCCTGGAGTGTACCAGGTCGTGGCTACACCTTC; CDR3aa: CAWSVPGRGYTF
d_gene: TRBD2; v_gene: TRBV7-3; j_gene: TRBJ2-1; abundance: NA; CDR3nt: TGTGCCAGCAGCTTAAGAGCGGGAGCCTACAATGAGCAGTTCTTC; CDR3aa: CASSLRAGAYNEQFF
d_gene: TRBD1; v_gene: TRBV28; j_gene: TRBJ1-1; abundance: NA; CDR3nt: TGTGCCAGCAGTCGGGACAGGGTGGTAGCTTTCTTT; CDR3aa: CASSRDRVVAFF
d_gene: NA; v_gene: TRBV18; j_gene: TRBJ2-7; abundance: NA; CDR3nt: TGTGCCAGCTCACAAGGCGGGGAAAGCCTTTACGAGCAGTACTTC; CDR3aa: CASSQGGESLYEQYF
d_gene: NA; v_gene: TRBV28; j_gene: TRBJ2-7; abundance: NA; CDR3nt: TGTGCCAGCAGTTTTTCCGGGGGGCCCTCCTACGAGCAGTACTTC; CDR3aa: CASSFSGGPSYEQYF
d_gene: NA; v_gene: TRBV5-4; j_gene: TRBJ2-1; abundance: few; CDR3nt: TGTGCCAGCAGCTTGCCGGCCTTTAGCTCCTACAATGAGCAGTTCTTC; CDR3aa: CASSLPAFSSYNEQFF
d_gene: NA; v_gene: TRBV27; j_gene: TRBJ2-7; abundance: NA; CDR3nt: TGTGCCAGCAGTCGCGGGCCTTATAGGGACGAGCAGTACTTC; CDR3aa: CASSRGPYRDEQYF
d_gene: NA; v_gene: TRBV7-2; j_gene: TRBJ2-3; abundance: NA; CDR3nt: TGTGCCAGCAGCCCTCGGGGCGGTTTATCAGATACGCAGTATTTT; CDR3aa: CASSPRGGLSDTQYF
d_gene: TRBD2; v_gene: TRBV7-8; j_gene: TRBJ2-7; abundance: few; CDR3nt: TGTGCCAGCAGCTTGGCTACCCCGGGACTAGCGGGCGACTACGAGCAGTACTTC; CDR3aa: CASSLATPGLAGDYEQYF
d_gene: NA; v_gene: TRBV11-3; j_gene: TRBJ2-5; abundance: once; CDR3nt: TGTGCCAGCAGCTTAGGACCGCAAGAGACCCAGTACTTC; CDR3aa: CASSLGPQETQYF
d_gene: NA; v_gene: TRBV7-2; j_gene: TRBJ1-1; abundance: NA; CDR3nt: TGTGCCAGCAGCTTAGACGTAGGGTATGAAGCTTTCTTT; CDR3aa: CASSLDVGYEAFF
d_gene: TRBD1; v_gene: TRBV27; j_gene: TRBJ2-2; abundance: NA; CDR3nt: TGTGCCAGCAGTCCAGACAGGGGGTTGACCGGGGAGCTGTTTTTT; CDR3aa: CASSPDRGLTGELFF
d_gene: TRBD2; v_gene: TRBV19; j_gene: TRBJ2-1; abundance: NA; CDR3nt: TGTGCCAGTAGTCCCCTGCGAGCGGGAGGGCGAAATGAGCAGTTCTTC; CDR3aa: CASSPLRAGGRNEQFF
d_gene: NA; v_gene: TRBV30; j_gene: TRBJ2-5; abundance: NA; CDR3nt: TGTGCCTGGAGCCTAGATCAAGAGACCCAGTACTTC; CDR3aa: CAWSLDQETQYF
d_gene: NA; v_gene: TRBV6-1; j_gene: TRBJ2-5; abundance: once; CDR3nt: TGTGCCAGCAGAGCACAGGGGGGGGCAGAGACCCAGTACTTC; CDR3aa: CASRAQGGAETQYF
d_gene: TRBD2; v_gene: TRBV5-4; j_gene: TRBJ2-7; abundance: NA; CDR3nt: TGTGCCAGCAGCCCGAGACTAGCGGGTTCCCTTTACGAGCAGTACTTC; CDR3aa: CASSPRLAGSLYEQYF
d_gene: TRBD1; v_gene: TRBV5-4; j_gene: TRBJ2-5; abundance: NA; CDR3nt: TGTGCCAGCAGCTATAGACAGGGTGAGGGAGAGACCCAGTACTTC; CDR3aa: CASSYRQGEGETQYF
d_gene: NA; v_gene: TRBV19; j_gene: TRBJ2-7; abundance: NA; CDR3nt: TGTGCCAGTAGTATTGGCAGCAACTCCTACGAGCAGTACTTC; CDR3aa: CASSIGSNSYEQYF
d_gene: TRBD1; v_gene: TRBV18; j_gene: TRBJ1-3; abundance: NA; CDR3nt: TGTGCCAGCTCCCTCGGACAGGGGCCTGGAAACACCATATATTTT; CDR3aa: CASSLGQGPGNTIYF
d_gene: TRBD2; v_gene: TRBV29-1; j_gene: TRBJ2-3; abundance: NA; CDR3nt: TGCAGCGTTGGAGGAGTTGGGGGAGGGCCGGATACGCAGTATTTT; CDR3aa: CSVGGVGGGPDTQYF